This TCR beta chain was identified during a study of blood T cell repertoires in COVID-19. This CDR3 is 14 amino acids long. V was trimmed by 4 bases and J by 4 bases, leaving 11 bases between them. Germline CDR1 and CDR2: LGHNA and YNFKEQ. Some clones are missing from TCRdb's copy, which holds only in-frame ones; the method was immunoSEQ multiplex PCR. The data contain 250,000 to 350,000 clones, roughly 90% of them seen just once; the ten biggest clones take up 3% to 4%. Sequencing was carried out using peripheral blood. The TCR originated in a woman aged 45-60 years with active or convalescent COVID-19. The V call is TRBV4-2, the J call TRBJ1-3, with no clear D. The CDR3 DNA reads as TGTGCCAGCAGCCTGATCACACAGGGAAACACCATATATTTT. The encoded protein is CASSLITQGNTIYF.